These 13 T cell receptor beta chains originate from one sample sequenced in a study of cytomegalovirus exposure and HLA in healthy donors. PCR involved 60 Vbeta and 13 Jbeta primers. The repertoire was sequenced with immunoSEQ multiplex PCR; TCRdb's copy has only in-frame clones and lacks some. The sample has about 160,000 clones, roughly 78% seen once. Sequenced: PBMCs. Source of these receptors: a man between 40 and 49 years old in good health and CMV-seropositive.

V usage is TRBV4-1 and J usage is TRBJ1-2, with TRBD1 matching over 7 bases. The J segment lost 6 bases and the V segment lost 1 base, leaving 14 bases of the junction unmatched. Germline V CDR1 and CDR2: MGHRA, YSYEKL. The CDR3 loop spans 17 amino acids. CDR3 loop: CASSQVGTGNRGNGYTF. The CDR3 DNA follows: TGCGCCAGCAGCCAAGTTGGGACGGGAAACAGGGGAAATGGCTACACCTTC.

A few counts support this clone. The V gene is TRBV27, the J gene TRBJ2-5; 7 bases align to TRBD2. With the DNA end fitting TRBJ2-7 better, the J assignment may be wrong. Germline V gene lookup returns CDR1 MNHEY and CDR2 SMNVEV (reference sequence). The CDR3 covers 15 residues. The CDR3 nucleotides read TGTGCCAGCAGTCGCAAGTGGGGGGGGTCCTACGAGCAGTACTTC. Its translation: CASSRKWGGSYEQYF.

V gene TRBV27 combines with J gene TRBJ1-2, with a weak D call TRBD1 (5 bases). There are 12 residues in the CDR3. Trimming took 8 bases from V and 9 from J, leaving 16 bases between them. The germline CDR1 and CDR2 sequences are MNHEY and SMNVEV (reference sequence). DNA of the CDR3: TGTGCCAGCGGGGATCCTGACAGAAGCTACACCTTC. Protein product: CASGDPDRSYTF.

V and J are TRBV9 and TRBJ2-3, with 9 bases lining up with TRBD2. Trimming took 2 bases from V and 5 from J; bases not matched to a gene: 6. The CDR3 totals 15 residues. Germline V gene data show CDR1 as SGDLS and CDR2 as YYNGEE. CDR3 sequence reads: CASSVAGGAGDTQYF. As DNA, the CDR3 is TGTGCCAGCAGCGTGGCGGGGGGGGCCGGAGATACGCAGTATTTT.

This clone was found a few times. This rearrangement joins TRBV2 to TRBJ1-1, with no clear D. Germline assignment: CDR1 SNHLY and CDR2 FYNNEI. CDR3 length: 14 amino acids. Trimming shortened V by 5 bases and J by 1 base, and 11 bases separated the two germline ends. CDR3 in amino acids: CASSFRTQNTEAFF. The CDR3 DNA reads as TGTGCCAGCAGTTTTCGTACACAGAACACTGAAGCTTTCTTT.

The gene calls are TRBV11-1 and TRBJ1-2, with a possible D match to TRBD1 (6 bases). Trimming left V 2 bases short and J 7 bases short, with 20 bases between. Germline values: CDR1 SGHAT, CDR2 FQDESV (reference sequence). The CDR3 is made up of 16 amino acids. The CDR3 region has the DNA TGTGCCAGCAGCTTAAACGCGGCTACAGGGACCTTTGGCTACACCTTC. Its translation: CASSLNAATGTFGYTF.

In this sample, this clone turned up a few times. V is TRBV5-5 and J is TRBJ2-1, with TRBD1 identical over 9 bases. Germline CDR1 is SGHKS and CDR2 is YYEKEE (reference sequence). The CDR3 extends over 16 amino acids. V was pared by 0 bases and J by 4 bases, with 5 bases of the junction left unmatched. The CDR3 sequence is CASSLVDRGVYNEQFF. The CDR3 nucleotides read TGTGCCAGCAGCTTGGTGGACAGGGGAGTTTACAATGAGCAGTTCTTC.

The V gene is TRBV9, the J gene TRBJ2-3, with D perhaps matching TRBD2 (6 bases). The V gene lost 0 bases and the J gene lost 1 base, with 9 bases spanning the gap. The CDR3 loop spans 15 amino acids. The germline CDR1 and CDR2 sequences are SGDLS and YYNGEE. This CDR3 is CASSVGAGRTDTQYF. CDR3 bases: TGTGCCAGCAGCGTAGGGGCGGGGCGCACAGATACGCAGTATTTT.

This clone was seen only once. The chain uses TRBV5-6 and TRBJ1-3; 7 positions agree with TRBD1. The germline V gene encodes CDR1 SGHDT and CDR2 YYEEEE. V shed 3 bases, J shed 0 bases, and the junction held 9 bases outside the gene matches. The CDR3 has 17 residues. The CDR3 DNA sequence: TGTGCCAGCAGCTCAGGACAGGTGGCTCTCTCTGGAAACACCATATATTTT. Its translation is CASSSGQVALSGNTIYF.

The CDR3 nucleotides read TGTGCCACGACAGGGGGGAACACTGAAGCTTTCTTT. Translated: CATTGGNTEAFF. The V and J genes are TRBV10-3 and TRBJ1-1; the match to TRBD1 covers 9 bases. Germline CDR1 and CDR2: ENHRY and SYGVKD. Trimming took 10 bases from V and 1 from J; bases not matched to a gene: 1. The CDR3 is 12 residues long.

In nucleotides, the CDR3 is TGTGCCAGCAGCTTGAGGCGACAGGCCCAAGAGACCCAGTACTTC. Translation: CASSLRRQAQETQYF. The rearrangement joins TRBV5-6 to TRBJ2-5, with a tentative D call TRBD1 (6 bases). V was clipped by 1 base and J by 1 base, with 11 bases between them. CDR1 and CDR2 from the germline V gene are SGHDT and YYEEEE. This CDR3 has 15 residues.

As DNA, the CDR3 is TGTGCCAGCAGCGCCCAGGGGAGAGATACGCAGTATTTT. This encodes CASSAQGRDTQYF. J is TRBJ2-3 and V is TRBV11-2; perhaps TRBD1 as D (6 bases). Trimming stripped 5 bases from V and 5 bases from J, with 11 bases between. Germline V gene data show CDR1 as SGHAT and CDR2 as FQNNGV. This CDR3 has 13 residues.

This clone was seen a handful of times. The rearrangement joins TRBV9 to TRBJ1-1; 9 bases map to TRBD1. CDR3 length: 14 amino acids. Germline assignment: CDR1 SGDLS and CDR2 YYNGEE. V lost 4 bases to trimming and J lost 0 bases; unmatched junction nucleotides: 1. The CDR3 is CASSRQGVNTEAFF. Written as DNA, the CDR3 is TGTGCCAGCAGCCGACAGGGGGTGAACACTGAAGCTTTCTTT.